These 16 T cell receptor beta chains came from one sample sequenced in a study of shared clonotypes between healthy human individuals. Profiling relied on immunoSEQ multiplex PCR, and the TCRdb table lists in-frame clones only, not all of them. The sample shows roughly 110,000 clones, around two thirds of them seen only once. Sequencing input: memory CD8+ T cells sorted from blood. Sample subset: CD45RO+ cells pooled with CCR7-negative TemRA cells. These receptors were obtained from a woman aged 25 to 39 in good health.

This clone was seen a few times. The chain is built from TRBV25-1 and TRBJ2-5; D gene uncertain. Trimming cost V 1 base and J 1 base, with 10 bases left between them. Germline V lookup: CDR1 MGHDK, CDR2 SYGVNS. The CDR3 runs 15 residues. The CDR3 coding sequence is TGTGCCAGCAGTGAATCTAGGGCGGTCCAAGAGACCCAGTACTTC. Its protein is CASSESRAVQETQYF. Full variable domain (remainder filled in from reference TRBV25-1 and TRBJ2-5): EADIYQTPRYLVIGTGKKITLECSQTMGHDKMYWYQQDPGMELHLIHYSYGVNSTEKGDLSSESTVSRIRTEHFPLTLESARPSHTSQYLCASSESRAVQETQYFGPGTRLLVL.

The chain joins TRBV4-2 to TRBJ2-1, with 9 bases matching TRBD2. J gave up 0 bases and V 4 bases, and 7 bases lay outside the gene matches. Germline loops: CDR1 LGHNA, CDR2 YNFKEQ. The CDR3 contains 17 residues. The CDR3: CASSPVGSGSSYNEQFF. CDR3 DNA sequence: TGTGCCAGCAGCCCCGTAGGTAGCGGGAGCTCCTACAATGAGCAGTTCTTC.

CDR3 protein: CASSRDRGDRKLFF. The CDR3 DNA reads as TGCGCCAGCAGCCGGGACAGGGGTGACCGAAAACTGTTTTTT. This rearrangement joins TRBV5-1 to TRBJ1-4; TRBD1 matches 10 bases. V lost 4 bases and J lost 10; bases outside the gene matches: 7. Germline lookup yields CDR1 SGHRS and CDR2 YFSETQ. This CDR3 region has 14 residues.

The V gene is TRBV27, the J gene TRBJ2-7; D remains unclear. Trimming cost V 5 bases and J 1 base, with 12 bases left between them. The CDR3 contains 14 residues. The V gene's germline CDR1 is MNHEY and CDR2 SMNVEV (reference sequence). The CDR3 protein is CASSLTLLSYEQYF. In DNA, the CDR3 is TGTGCCAGCAGTCTAACGCTCCTGTCCTACGAGCAGTACTTC.

This clone appeared a single time. The V call is TRBV5-4, the J call TRBJ2-7, with 10 bases identical to TRBD2. Germline values: CDR1 SGHNT, CDR2 YYREEE (reference sequence). This CDR3 region has 14 residues. V trimming: 5 bases; J trimming: 4 bases; junction bases outside the gene matches: 6. In DNA, the CDR3 is TGTGCCAGCAGGTTAGCGGGAGGTTCATACGAGCAGTACTTC. Residues: CASRLAGGSYEQYF. Full variable domain (missing parts from reference TRBV5-4 and TRBJ2-7): ETGVTQSPTHLIKTRGQQVTLRCSSQSGHNTVSWYQQALGQGPQFIFQYYREEENGRGNFPPRFSGLQFPNYSSELNVNALELDDSALYLCASRLAGGSYEQYFGPGTRLTVT.

The chain combines TRBV10-3 with TRBJ2-7; 9 bases agree with TRBD2. CDR1 and CDR2 from the germline V gene are ENHRY and SYGVKD. This CDR3 has 16 residues. V was pared by 1 base and J by 2 bases, with 6 bases of the junction left unmatched. The CDR3 spells CAISELGRGRAYEQYF. DNA for the CDR3: TGTGCCATCAGTGAGTTGGGGCGCGGGAGGGCCTACGAGCAGTACTTC.

Notes on this clone: At the DNA level, this CDR3 is encoded by other sequences in the same sample as well. The chain joins TRBV10-3 to TRBJ1-1, with D unclear. The germline V and J ends were trimmed by 8 bases and 2 bases, with 6 bases remaining between them. Per germline, CDR1 ENHRY and CDR2 SYGVKD. The CDR3 loop spans 11 amino acids. In nucleotides, the CDR3 is TGTGCCATCGGTGGAAACACTGAAGCTTTCTTT. Amino acids: CAIGGNTEAFF.

This clone was seen once. This chain connects TRBV7-2 to TRBJ2-1; the D is unclear. The CDR3 has 15 residues. CDR1 and CDR2 from the germline V gene are SGHTA and FQGNSA. Between the trimmed V and J ends, which lost 2 bases and 2 bases, there was a span of 10 bases. The CDR3 loop is CASSLSGPTYNEQFF. In DNA, the CDR3 is TGTGCCAGCAGCTTATCCGGGCCTACCTACAATGAGCAGTTCTTC. Using reference TRBV7-2 and TRBJ2-1 for the parts outside the CDR3, the full variable domain is GAGVSQSPSNKVTEKGKDVELRCDPISGHTALYWYRQSLGQGLEFLIYFQGNSAPDKSGLPSDRFSAERTGGSVSTLTIQRTQQEDSAVYLCASSLSGPTYNEQFFGPGTRLTVL.

The chain employs TRBV9 and TRBJ2-1; no clear D gene. The V gene lost 1 base and the J gene lost 0 bases, with 14 bases spanning the gap. The germline V gene encodes CDR1 SGDLS and CDR2 YYNGEE. CDR3 length: 17 residues. The CDR3 region has the DNA TGTGCCAGCAGCGTAACCGGGCAGCGTAGCTCCTACAATGAGCAGTTCTTC. It encodes CASSVTGQRSSYNEQFF.

The chain employs TRBV5-1 and TRBJ1-1; 7 bases fit TRBD1. The J segment lost 3 bases and the V segment lost 4 bases, leaving 12 bases of the junction unmatched. Germline loops: CDR1 SGHRS, CDR2 YFSETQ. The CDR3 contains 16 residues. For the CDR3, the DNA is TGCGCCAGCAGCCCTACAGATCAGGGGGGTGACACTGAAGCTTTCTTT. Translation: CASSPTDQGGDTEAFF.

Many counts were recorded for this clone. The V call is TRBV13, the J call TRBJ2-7; TRBD1 might be the D (5 bases). The CDR3 is 12 residues long. CDR1 is PRHDT, CDR2 FYEKMQ, per germline (reference sequence). Trimming cost V 8 bases and J 6 bases, with 14 bases left between them. The CDR3 reads CASLWQGGEQYF. The CDR3 DNA sequence: TGTGCCAGCTTATGGCAGGGCGGCGAGCAGTACTTC. The full variable domain, in which reference TRBV13 and TRBJ2-7 provide the parts outside the CDR3, is AAGVIQSPRHLIKEKRETATLKCYPIPRHDTVYWYQQGPGQDPQFLISFYEKMQSDKGSIPDRFSAQQFSDYHSELNMSSLELGDSALYFCASLWQGGEQYFGPGTRLTVT.

This clone was observed once. This chain joins TRBV5-1 and TRBJ1-1; D is ambiguous. The CDR3 totals 15 residues. Germline assignment: CDR1 SGHRS and CDR2 YFSETQ. Trimming stripped 0 bases from V and 4 bases from J, with 13 bases between. DNA for the CDR3: TGCGCCAGCAGCTTGGTGAGACCCGTGATCACTGAAGCTTTCTTT. This sequence encodes CASSLVRPVITEAFF.

In DNA form, the CDR3 reads TGTGCCAGCAGTGAGGCTGGTGAAAAAGGCTACACCTTC. Its protein is CASSEAGEKGYTF. J is TRBJ1-2 and V is TRBV28; D remains unclear. This CDR3 has 13 residues. Germline CDR1 reads MDHEN; CDR2 reads SYDVKM. Trimming removed 5 bases from V and 8 bases from J, with 15 bases in between.

V and J are TRBV18 and TRBJ2-3, with D hard to call. Germline-derived CDR1 and CDR2 are KGHSH and LQKENI. V shed 0 bases and J shed 9 bases, with 7 bases lying between them. The CDR3 contains 12 residues. DNA of the CDR3: TGTGCCAGCTCACCACCGGCCCGAACGCAGTATTTT. Translation gives CASSPPARTQYF.

The gene calls are TRBV7-2 and TRBJ2-7; D unresolved. The CDR3 extends over 15 amino acids. CDR1 is SGHTA and CDR2 is FQGNSA in the germline V gene. V lost 2 bases, J lost 4 bases, and 15 bases lay in between. The CDR3 is CASSLRFWGTYEQYF. Written as DNA, the CDR3 is TGTGCCAGCAGCTTAAGGTTTTGGGGTACTTACGAGCAGTACTTC.

V gene TRBV11-2 combines with J gene TRBJ1-1; no firm D call. The germline CDR1 and CDR2 sequences are SGHAT and FQNNGV. The V end was cut by 3 bases, the J end by 1 base, with 9 bases between. CDR3 length: 14 amino acids. The CDR3 is CASSFSSSNTEAFF. DNA for the CDR3: TGTGCCAGCAGCTTTTCATCATCGAACACTGAAGCTTTCTTT.